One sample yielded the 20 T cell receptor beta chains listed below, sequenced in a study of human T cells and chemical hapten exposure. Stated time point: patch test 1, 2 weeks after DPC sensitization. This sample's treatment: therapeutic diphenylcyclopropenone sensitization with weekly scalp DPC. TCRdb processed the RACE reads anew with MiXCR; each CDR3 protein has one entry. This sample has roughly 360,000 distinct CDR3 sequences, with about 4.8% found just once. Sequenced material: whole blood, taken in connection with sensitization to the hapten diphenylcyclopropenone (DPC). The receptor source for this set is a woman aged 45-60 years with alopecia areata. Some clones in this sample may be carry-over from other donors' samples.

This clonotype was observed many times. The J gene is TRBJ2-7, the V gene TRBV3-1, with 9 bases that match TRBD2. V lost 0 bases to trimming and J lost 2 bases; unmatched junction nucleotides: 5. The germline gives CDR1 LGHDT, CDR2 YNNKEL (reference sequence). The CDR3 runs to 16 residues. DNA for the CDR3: TGTGCCAGCAGCCAAGATCTGGCGGGGGGGGCCTACGAGCAGTACTTC. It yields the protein CASSQDLAGGAYEQYF.

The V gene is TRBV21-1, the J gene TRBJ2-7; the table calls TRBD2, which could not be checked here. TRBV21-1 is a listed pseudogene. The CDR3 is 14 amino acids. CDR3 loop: CASGRAGLSYEQYF. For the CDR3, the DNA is TGTGCCAGCGGGAGGGCCGGTTTAAGCTACGAGCAGTACTTC.

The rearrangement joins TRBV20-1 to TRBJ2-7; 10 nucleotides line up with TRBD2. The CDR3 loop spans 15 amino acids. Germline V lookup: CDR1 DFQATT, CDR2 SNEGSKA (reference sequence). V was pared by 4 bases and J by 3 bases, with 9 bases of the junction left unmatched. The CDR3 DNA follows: TGCAGTGCTAAACTCCCTCTAGCGGGAGTCTACGAGCAGTACTTC. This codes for CSAKLPLAGVYEQYF.

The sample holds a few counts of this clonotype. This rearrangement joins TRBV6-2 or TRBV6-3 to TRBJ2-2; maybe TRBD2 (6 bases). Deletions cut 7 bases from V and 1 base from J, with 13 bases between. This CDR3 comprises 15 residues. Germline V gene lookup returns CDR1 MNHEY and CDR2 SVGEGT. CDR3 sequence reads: CASNLREMNTGELFF. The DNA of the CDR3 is TGTGCCAGCAACCTCCGGGAGATGAACACCGGGGAGCTGTTTTTT.

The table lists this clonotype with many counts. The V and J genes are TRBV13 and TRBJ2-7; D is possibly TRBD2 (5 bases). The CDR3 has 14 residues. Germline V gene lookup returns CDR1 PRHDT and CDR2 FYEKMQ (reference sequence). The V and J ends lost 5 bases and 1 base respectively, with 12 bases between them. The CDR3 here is CASSLPGGSYEQYF. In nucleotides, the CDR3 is TGTGCCAGCAGCCTCCCTGGCGGGTCCTACGAGCAGTACTTC. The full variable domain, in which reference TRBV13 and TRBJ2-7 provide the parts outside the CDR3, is AAGVIQSPRHLIKEKRETATLKCYPIPRHDTVYWYQQGPGQDPQFLISFYEKMQSDKGSIPDRFSAQQFSDYHSELNMSSLELGDSALYFCASSLPGGSYEQYFGPGTRLTVT.

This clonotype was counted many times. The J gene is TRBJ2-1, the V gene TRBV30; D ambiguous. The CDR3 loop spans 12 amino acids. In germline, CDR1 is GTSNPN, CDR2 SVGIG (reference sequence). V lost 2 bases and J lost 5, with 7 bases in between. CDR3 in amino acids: CAWSSHDNEQFF. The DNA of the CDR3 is TGTGCCTGGAGTTCACACGACAATGAGCAGTTCTTC.

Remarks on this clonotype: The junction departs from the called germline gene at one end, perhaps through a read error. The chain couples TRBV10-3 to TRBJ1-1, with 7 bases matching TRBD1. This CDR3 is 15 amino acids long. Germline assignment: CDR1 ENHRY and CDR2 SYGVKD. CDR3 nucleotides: TGTGCCATCAGTGAGCGACAGGGACTGAACACTGATGCTTTCTTT. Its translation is CAISERQGLNTDAFF.

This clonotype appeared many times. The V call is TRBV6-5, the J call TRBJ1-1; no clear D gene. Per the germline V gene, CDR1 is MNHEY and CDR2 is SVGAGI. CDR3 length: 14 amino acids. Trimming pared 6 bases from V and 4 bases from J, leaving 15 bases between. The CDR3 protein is CASRIRWGGTEAFF. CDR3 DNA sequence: TGTGCCAGCAGAATCAGGTGGGGTGGCACTGAAGCTTTCTTT.

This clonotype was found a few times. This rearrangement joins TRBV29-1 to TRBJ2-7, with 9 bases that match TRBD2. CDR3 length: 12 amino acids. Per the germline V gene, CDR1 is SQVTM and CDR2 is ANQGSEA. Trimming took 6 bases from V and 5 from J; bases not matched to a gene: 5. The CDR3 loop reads CSVASGMNEQYF. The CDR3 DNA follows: TGCAGCGTCGCTAGCGGGATGAACGAGCAGTACTTC.

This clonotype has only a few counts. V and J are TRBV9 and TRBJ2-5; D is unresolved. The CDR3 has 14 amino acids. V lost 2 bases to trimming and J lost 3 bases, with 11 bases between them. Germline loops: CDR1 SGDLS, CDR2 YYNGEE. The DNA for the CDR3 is TGTGCCAGCAGCGTCGGAAACAGAAAAGAGACCCAGTACTTC. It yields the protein CASSVGNRKETQYF. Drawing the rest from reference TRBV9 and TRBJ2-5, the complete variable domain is DSGVTQTPKHLITATGQRVTLRCSPRSGDLSVYWYQQSLDQGLQFLIQYYNGEERAKGNILERFSAQQFPDLHSELNLSSLELGDSALYFCASSVGNRKETQYFGPGTRLLVL.

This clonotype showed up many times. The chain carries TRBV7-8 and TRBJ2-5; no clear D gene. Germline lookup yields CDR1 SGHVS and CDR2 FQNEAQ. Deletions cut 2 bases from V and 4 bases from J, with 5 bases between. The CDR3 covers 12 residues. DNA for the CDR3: TGTGCCAGCAGCTTAACATTAGAGACCCAGTACTTC. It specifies CASSLTLETQYF. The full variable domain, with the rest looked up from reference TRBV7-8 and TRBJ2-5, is GAGVSQSPRYKVAKRGQDVALRCDPISGHVSLFWYQQALGQGPEFLTYFQNEAQLDKSGLPSDRFFAERPEGSVSTLKIQRTQQEDSAVYLCASSLTLETQYFGPGTRLLVL.

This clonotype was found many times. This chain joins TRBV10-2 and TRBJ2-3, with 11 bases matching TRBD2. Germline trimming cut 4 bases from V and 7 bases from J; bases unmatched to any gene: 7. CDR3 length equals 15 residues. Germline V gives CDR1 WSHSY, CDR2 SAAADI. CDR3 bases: TGCGCCAGCAGTGTGTTAGCGGGAGGGCCAAATACGCAGTATTTT. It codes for CASSVLAGGPNTQYF.

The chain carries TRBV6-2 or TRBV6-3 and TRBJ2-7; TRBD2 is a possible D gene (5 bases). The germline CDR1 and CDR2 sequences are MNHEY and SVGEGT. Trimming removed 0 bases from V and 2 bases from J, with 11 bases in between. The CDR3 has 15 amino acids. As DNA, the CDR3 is TGTGCCAGCAGTTACTCTGGCGGCGGGCCCTACGAGCAGTACTTC. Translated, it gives CASSYSGGGPYEQYF.

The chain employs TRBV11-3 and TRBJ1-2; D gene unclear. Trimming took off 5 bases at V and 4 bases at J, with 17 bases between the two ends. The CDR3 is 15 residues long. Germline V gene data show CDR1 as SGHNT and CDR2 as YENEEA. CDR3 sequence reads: CASSQNREKAYGYTF. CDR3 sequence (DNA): TGTGCCAGCAGCCAAAATCGGGAAAAGGCCTATGGCTACACCTTC.

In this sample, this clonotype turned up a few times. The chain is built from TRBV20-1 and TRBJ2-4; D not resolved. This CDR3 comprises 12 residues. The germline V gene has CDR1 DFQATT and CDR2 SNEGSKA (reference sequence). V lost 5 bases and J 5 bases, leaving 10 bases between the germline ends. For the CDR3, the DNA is TGCAGTGCTCCTACTTGGGAAAACATTCAGTACTTC. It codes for CSAPTWENIQYF.

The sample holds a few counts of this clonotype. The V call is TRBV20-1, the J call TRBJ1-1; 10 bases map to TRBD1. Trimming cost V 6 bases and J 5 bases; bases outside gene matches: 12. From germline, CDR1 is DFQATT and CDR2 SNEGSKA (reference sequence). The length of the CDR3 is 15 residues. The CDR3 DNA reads TGCAGTGCGAAACCTGGGACAGGGGAGAAAACTGAAGCTTTCTTT. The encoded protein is CSAKPGTGEKTEAFF.

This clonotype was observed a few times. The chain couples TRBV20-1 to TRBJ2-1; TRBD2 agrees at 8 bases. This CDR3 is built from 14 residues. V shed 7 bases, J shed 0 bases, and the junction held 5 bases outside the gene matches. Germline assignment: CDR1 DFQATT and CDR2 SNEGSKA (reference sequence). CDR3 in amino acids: CSGGGRSSYNEQFF. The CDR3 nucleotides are TGCAGTGGAGGCGGGAGGAGCTCCTACAATGAGCAGTTCTTC.

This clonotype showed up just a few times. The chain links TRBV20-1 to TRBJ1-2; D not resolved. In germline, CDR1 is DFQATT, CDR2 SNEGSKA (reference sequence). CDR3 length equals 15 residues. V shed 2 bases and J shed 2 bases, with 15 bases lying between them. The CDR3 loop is CSARIRTPLNYGYTF. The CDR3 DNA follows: TGCAGTGCTAGAATAAGGACGCCCCTGAACTATGGCTACACCTTC.

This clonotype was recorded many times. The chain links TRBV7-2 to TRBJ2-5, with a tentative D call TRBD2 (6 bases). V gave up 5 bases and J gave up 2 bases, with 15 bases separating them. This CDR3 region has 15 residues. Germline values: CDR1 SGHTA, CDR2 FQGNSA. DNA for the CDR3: TGTGCCAGCAGCCCCCGTGCCGGGAGACAAGAGACCCAGTACTTC. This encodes CASSPRAGRQETQYF.

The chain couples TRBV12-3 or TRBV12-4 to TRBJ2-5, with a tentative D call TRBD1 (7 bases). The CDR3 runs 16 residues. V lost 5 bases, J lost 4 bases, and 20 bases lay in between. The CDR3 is CASSASRGSGGETQYF. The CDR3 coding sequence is TGTGCCAGCAGTGCTAGCAGGGGGTCCGGGGGAGAGACCCAGTACTTC.